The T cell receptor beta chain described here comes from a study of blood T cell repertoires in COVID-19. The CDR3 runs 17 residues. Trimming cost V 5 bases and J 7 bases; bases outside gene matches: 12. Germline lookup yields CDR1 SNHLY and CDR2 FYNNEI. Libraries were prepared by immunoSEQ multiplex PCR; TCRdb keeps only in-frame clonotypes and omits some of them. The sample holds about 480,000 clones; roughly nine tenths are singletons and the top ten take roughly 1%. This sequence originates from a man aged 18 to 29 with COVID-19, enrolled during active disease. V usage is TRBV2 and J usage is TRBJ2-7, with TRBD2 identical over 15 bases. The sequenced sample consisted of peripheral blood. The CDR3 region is CASSPFIGTSGGSEQYF. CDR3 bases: TGTGCCAGCAGTCCCTTTATTGGGACTAGCGGGGGGTCGGAGCAGTACTTC.